This record concerns one TCR beta chain sequence. The antigen is unknown. This sample was taken from a study of vaccination and CD4 T cells after COVID-19. Study at large: SARS-CoV-2, HCoV-NL63, HCoV-OC43 and HCoV-229E supplied the overlapping spike peptides used to stimulate cells.

Trimming left V 2 bases short and J 6 bases short, with 10 bases between. Germline V gene data show CDR1 as SGHTA and CDR2 as FQGNSA. The CDR3 covers 13 residues. Once obtained from cultured CD4+ T cells, the DNA was sequenced using the Oncomine TCR Beta short-read assay. Genomic DNA from cultured CD4+ T cells was extracted. TCRdb recomputed calls from the PCR reads with MiXCR, one row per CDR3 protein. Of about 15,000 distinct CDR3 sequences listed, 55% to 75% are singletons. As to treatment: approximately nine-day PBMC culture with coronavirus spike peptide pools or control peptides (ViraFEST assay). Before TCRs were sequenced, ViraFEST expanded antigen-specific T cells with peptide pools. Study-wide findings and caveats: SARS-CoV-2-reactive clonotype medians increased from roughly 21 to 40, not significantly.

The rearrangement joins TRBV7-2 to TRBJ1-1, with D perhaps TRBD1 (5 bases). The sequencing input was CD4+ T cells from blood, cultured in vitro. The receptor was isolated from a human donor who had recovered from COVID-19. CDR3 bases: TGTGCCAGCAGCTTATCCCCGGGGGCTGAAGCTTTCTTT. This codes for CASSLSPGAEAFF.